This record looks at one T cell receptor (beta chain) sequence and its context. The data derive from a study of blood T cell repertoires in COVID-19. Germline V gene data show CDR1 as SGHAT and CDR2 as FQNNGV. The CDR3 length is 14 residues. V lost 1 base to trimming and J lost 5 bases, with 12 bases between them. Original analysis: Amplification from reference gene primers served as the basis for estimated nucleated cell counts. Method: immunoSEQ multiplex PCR; TCRdb's copy keeps in-frame clones and lacks some. V, J and clone size are taken as reported in that table, and D and trimming were inferred from the DNA itself. The table records about 120,000 clones, just over 75% of them present only once.

This TCR was recovered from a woman older than 75 with acute or convalescent COVID-19. V gene TRBV11-2 combines with J gene TRBJ2-7; weak D call: TRBD1 (5 bases). The specimen was peripheral blood. The CDR3 DNA sequence: TGTGCCAGCAGCTTAGTAGTGGGGCGAGACGAGCAGTACTTC. Its protein is CASSLVVGRDEQYF.